The text below deals with one TCR beta chain. Its antigen remains unidentified. Germline CDR1 is MNHEY and CDR2 is SVGAGI. Trimming took off 5 bases at V and 5 bases at J, with 12 bases between the two ends. The CDR3 runs to 13 residues. Libraries were prepared by immunoSEQ multiplex PCR; TCRdb keeps only in-frame clonotypes and omits some of them. The sample carries nearly 80,000 clones, 80% recorded once. This record belongs to a study of T cell responses to AZD1222 COVID-19 vaccine. Study-wide points: CD4 TCRs associated with vaccination spanned spike, dominating at 160-218 and 743-854.

V and J are TRBV6-5 and TRBJ1-1; D gene unclear. This TCR came from an adult in good health. This specimen was peripheral blood, taken on day 0 of AZD1222 vaccination. This chain's CDR3 is CASSPFTETEAFF. As DNA, the CDR3 is TGTGCCAGCAGTCCGTTCACGGAGACTGAAGCTTTCTTT.